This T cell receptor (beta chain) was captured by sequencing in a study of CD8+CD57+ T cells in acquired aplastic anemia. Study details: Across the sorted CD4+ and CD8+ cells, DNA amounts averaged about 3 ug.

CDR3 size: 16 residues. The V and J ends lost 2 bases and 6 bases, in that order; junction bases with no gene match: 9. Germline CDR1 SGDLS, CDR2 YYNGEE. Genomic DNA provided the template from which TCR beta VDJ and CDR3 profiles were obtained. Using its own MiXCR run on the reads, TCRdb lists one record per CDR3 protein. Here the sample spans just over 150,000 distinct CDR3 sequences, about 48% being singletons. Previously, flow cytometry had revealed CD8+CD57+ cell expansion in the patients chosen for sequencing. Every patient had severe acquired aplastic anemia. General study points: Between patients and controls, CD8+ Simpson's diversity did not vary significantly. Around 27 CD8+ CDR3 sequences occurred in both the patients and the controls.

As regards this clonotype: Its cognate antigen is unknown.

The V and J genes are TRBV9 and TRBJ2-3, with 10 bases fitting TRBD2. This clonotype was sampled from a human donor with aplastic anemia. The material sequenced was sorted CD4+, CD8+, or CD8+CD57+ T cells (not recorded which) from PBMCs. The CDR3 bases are TGTGCCAGCAGCGTCGACAGCGGGGGGGTGGGTGATACGCAGTATTTT. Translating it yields CASSVDSGGVGDTQYF.